This T cell receptor beta chain was captured in a study of vaccination effects on CD4 cells after COVID-19. TCRdb's table, derived via immunoSEQ multiplex PCR, lists solely in-frame clones and lacks some. The sample yields about 14,000 clones, around 76% seen once. CD4+ T cells specific for antigen were expanded with viral peptide pools by the ViraFEST assay before sequencing. After less than 11 days in culture, the CD4+ T cells were isolated. This CDR3 is 19 amino acids long. CDR1 is SGHVS, CDR2 FQNEAQ, per germline. V lost 2 bases and J lost 1; bases outside the gene matches: 8. In regard to this clone: What it binds is not known.

Study-wide points: Late post-vaccination, clones induced by infection and those induced by vaccine underwent marked clonal contraction. Healthy vaccine recipients' vaccine-induced clones were almost all SARS-CoV-2 mono-reactive. No early post-infection timepoints were available in the study, which also included few convalescent patients.

This sequence joins TRBV7-8 and TRBJ2-3; 14 bases are a match to TRBD2. This sample comprised CD4+ T cells from PBMCs cultured with HCoV-229E spike peptides, obtained before COVID-19 vaccination. This TCR was recovered from a human donor who received a COVID-19 vaccine. The CDR3 region is CASSLLGTSGGRRTDTQYF. The CDR3 DNA is TGTGCCAGCAGCTTATTGGGGACTAGCGGGGGCCGCCGCACAGATACGCAGTATTTT.